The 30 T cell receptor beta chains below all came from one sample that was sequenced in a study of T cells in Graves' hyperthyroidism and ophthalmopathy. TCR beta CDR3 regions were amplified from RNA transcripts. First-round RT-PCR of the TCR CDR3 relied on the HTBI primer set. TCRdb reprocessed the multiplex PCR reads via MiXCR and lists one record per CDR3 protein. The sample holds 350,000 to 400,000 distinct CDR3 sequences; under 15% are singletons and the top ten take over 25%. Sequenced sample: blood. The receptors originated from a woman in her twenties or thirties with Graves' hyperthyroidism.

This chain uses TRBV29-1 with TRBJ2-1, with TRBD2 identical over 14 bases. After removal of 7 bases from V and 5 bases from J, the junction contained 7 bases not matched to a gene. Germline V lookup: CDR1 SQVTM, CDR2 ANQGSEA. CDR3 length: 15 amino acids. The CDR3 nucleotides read TGCAGCGGAGGGACTAGCGGGAGACCGGACAATGAGCAGTTCTTC. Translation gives CSGGTSGRPDNEQFF.

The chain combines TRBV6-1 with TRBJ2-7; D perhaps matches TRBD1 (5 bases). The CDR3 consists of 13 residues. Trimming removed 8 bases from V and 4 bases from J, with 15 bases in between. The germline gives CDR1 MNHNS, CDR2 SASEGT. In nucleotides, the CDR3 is TGTGCCAGCTCCCCAGGGAACCGGTACGAGCAGTACTTC. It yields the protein CASSPGNRYEQYF.

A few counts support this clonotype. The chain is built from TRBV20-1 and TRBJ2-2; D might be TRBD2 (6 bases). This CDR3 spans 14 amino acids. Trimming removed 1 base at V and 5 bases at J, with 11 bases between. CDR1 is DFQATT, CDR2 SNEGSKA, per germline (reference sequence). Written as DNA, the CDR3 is TGCAGTGCTAGAGTAGACGGGAGTACCGGGGAGCTGTTTTTT. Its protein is CSARVDGSTGELFF.

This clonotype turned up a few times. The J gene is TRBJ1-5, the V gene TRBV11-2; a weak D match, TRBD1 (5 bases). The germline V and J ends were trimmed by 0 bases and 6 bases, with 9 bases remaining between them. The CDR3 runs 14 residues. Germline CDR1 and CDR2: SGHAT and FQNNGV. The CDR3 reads CASSLEGGIQPQHF. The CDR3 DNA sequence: TGTGCCAGCAGCTTAGAGGGGGGGATTCAGCCCCAGCATTTT.

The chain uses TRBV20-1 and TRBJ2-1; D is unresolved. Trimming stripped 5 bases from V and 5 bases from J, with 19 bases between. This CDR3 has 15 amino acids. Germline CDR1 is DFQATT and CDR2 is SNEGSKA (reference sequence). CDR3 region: CSALPGILYHNEQFF. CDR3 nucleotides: TGCAGTGCTCTACCCGGAATACTCTACCACAATGAGCAGTTCTTC.

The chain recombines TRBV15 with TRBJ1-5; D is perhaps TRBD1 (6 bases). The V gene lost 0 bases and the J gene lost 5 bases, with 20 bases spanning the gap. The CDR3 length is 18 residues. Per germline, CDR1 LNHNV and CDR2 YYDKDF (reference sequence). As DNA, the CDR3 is TGTGCCACCAGCAGAGACCCGTCAGGAGGGGGTAGAGATCAGCCCCAGCATTTT. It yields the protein CATSRDPSGGGRDQPQHF.

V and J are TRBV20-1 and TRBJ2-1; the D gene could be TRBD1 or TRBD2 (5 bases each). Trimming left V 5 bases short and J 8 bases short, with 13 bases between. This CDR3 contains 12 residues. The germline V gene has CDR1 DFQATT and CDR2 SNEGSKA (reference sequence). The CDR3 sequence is CSAPRDLYEQFF. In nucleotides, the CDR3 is TGCAGTGCTCCGAGGGACCTTTATGAGCAGTTCTTC.

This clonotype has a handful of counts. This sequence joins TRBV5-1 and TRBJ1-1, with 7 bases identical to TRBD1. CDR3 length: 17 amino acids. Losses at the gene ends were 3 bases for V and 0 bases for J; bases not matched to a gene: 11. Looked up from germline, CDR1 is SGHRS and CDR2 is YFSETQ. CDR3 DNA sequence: TGCGCCAGCAGCTCCCCAAGCAGGGGGGCACTGAACACTGAAGCTTTCTTT. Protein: CASSSPSRGALNTEAFF.

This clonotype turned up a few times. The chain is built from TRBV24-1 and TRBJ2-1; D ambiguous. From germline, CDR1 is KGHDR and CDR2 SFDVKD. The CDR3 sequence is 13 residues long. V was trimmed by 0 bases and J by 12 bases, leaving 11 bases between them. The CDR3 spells CATSDLEELGQFF. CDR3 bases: TGTGCCACCAGTGATTTGGAGGAGCTTGGGCAGTTCTTC.

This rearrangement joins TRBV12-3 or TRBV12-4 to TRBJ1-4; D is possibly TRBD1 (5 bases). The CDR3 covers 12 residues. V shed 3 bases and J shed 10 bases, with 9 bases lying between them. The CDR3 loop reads CASSFGTRKLFF. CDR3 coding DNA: TGTGCCAGCAGTTTCGGGACCAGAAAACTGTTTTTT.

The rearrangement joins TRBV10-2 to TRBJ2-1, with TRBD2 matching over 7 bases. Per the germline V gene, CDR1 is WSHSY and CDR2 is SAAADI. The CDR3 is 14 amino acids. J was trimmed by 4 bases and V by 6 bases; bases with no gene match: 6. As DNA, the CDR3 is TGCGCCAGCAGGCCTAACGGGGGGTACAATGAGCAGTTCTTC. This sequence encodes CASRPNGGYNEQFF.

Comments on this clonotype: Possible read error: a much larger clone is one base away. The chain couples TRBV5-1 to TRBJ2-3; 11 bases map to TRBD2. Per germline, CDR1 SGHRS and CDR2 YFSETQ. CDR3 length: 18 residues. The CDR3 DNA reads TGCGCCAACAGCTTGGTCCCACTAACTAGCGGGAGTAAAGATACGCAGTATTTT. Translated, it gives CANSLVPLTSGSKDTQYF.

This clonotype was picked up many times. DNA of the CDR3: TGTGCCAGCAGTTTAGACAGGGGAATTTCACCCCTCCACTTT. Residues: CASSLDRGISPLHF. The chain has TRBV12-3 or TRBV12-4 and TRBJ1-6, with TRBD1 matching 7 bases. The junction had 3 bases not matched to a gene; V was cut back by 1 base and J by 9 bases. CDR3 size: 14 residues.

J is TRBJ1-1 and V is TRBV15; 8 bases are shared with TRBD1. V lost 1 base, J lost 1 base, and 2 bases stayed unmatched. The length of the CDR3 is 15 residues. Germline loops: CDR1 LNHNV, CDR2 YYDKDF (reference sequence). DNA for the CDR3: TGTGCCACCAGCAGAGGGGACAGGCCGAACACTGAAGCTTTCTTT. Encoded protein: CATSRGDRPNTEAFF.

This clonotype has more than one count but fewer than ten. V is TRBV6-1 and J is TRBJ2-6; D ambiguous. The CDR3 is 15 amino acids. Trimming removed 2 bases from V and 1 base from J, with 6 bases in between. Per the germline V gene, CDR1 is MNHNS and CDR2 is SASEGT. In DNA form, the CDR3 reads TGTGCCAGCAGTGAATTGGGATCTGGGGCCAACGTCCTGACTTTC. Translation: CASSELGSGANVLTF.

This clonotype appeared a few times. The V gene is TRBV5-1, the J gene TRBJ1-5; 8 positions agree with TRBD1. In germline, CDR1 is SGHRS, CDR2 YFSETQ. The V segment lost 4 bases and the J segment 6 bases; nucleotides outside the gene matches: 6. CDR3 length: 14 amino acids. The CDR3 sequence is CASSVGTGSQPQHF. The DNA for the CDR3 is TGCGCCAGCAGCGTCGGGACAGGAAGTCAGCCCCAGCATTTT.

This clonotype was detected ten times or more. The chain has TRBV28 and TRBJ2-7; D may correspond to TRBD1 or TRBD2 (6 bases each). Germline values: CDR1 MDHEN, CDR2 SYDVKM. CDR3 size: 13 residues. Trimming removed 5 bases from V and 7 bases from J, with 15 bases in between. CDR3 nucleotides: TGTGCCAGCAGTATGCCGGGGGCGCGGGAGCAGTACTTC. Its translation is CASSMPGAREQYF. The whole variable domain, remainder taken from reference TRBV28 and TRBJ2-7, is DVKVTQSSRYLVKRTGEKVFLECVQDMDHENMFWYRQDPGLGLRLIYFSYDVKMKEKGDIPEGYSVSREKKERFSLILESASTNQTSMYLCASSMPGAREQYFGPGTRLTVT.

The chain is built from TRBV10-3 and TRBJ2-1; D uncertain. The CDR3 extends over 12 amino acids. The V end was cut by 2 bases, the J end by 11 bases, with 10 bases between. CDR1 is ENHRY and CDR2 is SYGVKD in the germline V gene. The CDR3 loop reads CAISEESPQQFF. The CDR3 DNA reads TGTGCCATCAGTGAGGAAAGTCCCCAGCAGTTCTTC.

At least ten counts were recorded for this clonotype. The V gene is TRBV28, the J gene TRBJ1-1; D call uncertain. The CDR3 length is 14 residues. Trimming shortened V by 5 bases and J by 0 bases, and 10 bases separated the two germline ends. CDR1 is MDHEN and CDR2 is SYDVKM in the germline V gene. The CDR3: CASSRIGLNTEAFF. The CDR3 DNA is TGTGCCAGCAGTAGGATCGGACTGAACACTGAAGCTTTCTTT.

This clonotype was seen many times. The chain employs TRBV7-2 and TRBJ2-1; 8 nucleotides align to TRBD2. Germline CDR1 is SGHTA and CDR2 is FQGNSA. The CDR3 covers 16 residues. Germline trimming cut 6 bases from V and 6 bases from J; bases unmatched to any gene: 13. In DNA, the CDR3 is TGTGCCAGCAGACGAATGACGGGACTAGGGTCCAATGAGCAGTTCTTC. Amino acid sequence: CASRRMTGLGSNEQFF.

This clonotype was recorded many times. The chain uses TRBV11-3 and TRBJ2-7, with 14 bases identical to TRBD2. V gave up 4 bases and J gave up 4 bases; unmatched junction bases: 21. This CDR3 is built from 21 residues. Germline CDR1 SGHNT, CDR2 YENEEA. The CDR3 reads CASSYKGTSGSKPASIYEQYF. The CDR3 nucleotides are TGTGCCAGCAGCTACAAAGGGACTAGCGGGAGCAAACCCGCCAGTATTTACGAGCAGTACTTC.

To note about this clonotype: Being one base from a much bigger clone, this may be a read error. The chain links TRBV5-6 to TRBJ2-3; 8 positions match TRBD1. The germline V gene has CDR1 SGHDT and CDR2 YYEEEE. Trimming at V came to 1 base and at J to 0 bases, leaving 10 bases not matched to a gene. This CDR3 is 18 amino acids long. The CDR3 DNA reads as TGTGCCAGCAGCTTGACCCTCGCAGGGGGCCCGAGCACAGATACGCAGTATTTT. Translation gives CASSLTLAGGPSTDTQYF.

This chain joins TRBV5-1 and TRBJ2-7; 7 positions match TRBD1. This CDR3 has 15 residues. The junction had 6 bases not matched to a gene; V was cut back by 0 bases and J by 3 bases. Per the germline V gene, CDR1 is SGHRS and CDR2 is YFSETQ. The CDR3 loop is CASSLAPTGIYEQYF. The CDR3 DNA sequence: TGCGCCAGCAGCTTGGCCCCGACAGGGATCTACGAGCAGTACTTC.

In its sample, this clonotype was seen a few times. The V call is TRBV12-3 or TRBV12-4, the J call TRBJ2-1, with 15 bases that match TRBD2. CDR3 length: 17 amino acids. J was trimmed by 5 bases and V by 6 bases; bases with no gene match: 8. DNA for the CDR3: TGTGCCAGCAGCCCAGGGACTAGCGGGAGGTTGCACAATGAGCAGTTCTTC. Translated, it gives CASSPGTSGRLHNEQFF.

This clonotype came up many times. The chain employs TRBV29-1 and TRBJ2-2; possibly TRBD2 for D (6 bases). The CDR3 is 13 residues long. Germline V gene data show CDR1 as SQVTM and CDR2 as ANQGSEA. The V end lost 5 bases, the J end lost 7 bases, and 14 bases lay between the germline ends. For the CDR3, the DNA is TGCAGCGTTTGGGGGGTCTATAGCGGGGAGCTGTTTTTT. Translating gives CSVWGVYSGELFF.

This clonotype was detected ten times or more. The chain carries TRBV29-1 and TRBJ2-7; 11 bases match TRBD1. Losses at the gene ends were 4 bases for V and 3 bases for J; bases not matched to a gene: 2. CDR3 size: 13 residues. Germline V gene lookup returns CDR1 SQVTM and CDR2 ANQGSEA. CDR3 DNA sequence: TGCAGCGTTGCCGGGACAGGGGGCTACGAGCAGTACTTC. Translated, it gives CSVAGTGGYEQYF.

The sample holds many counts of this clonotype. CDR3: CAISAGPARSGELFF. In DNA, the CDR3 is TGTGCCATCAGTGCCGGCCCTGCGCGATCCGGGGAGCTGTTTTTT. J is TRBJ2-2 and V is TRBV10-3; D ambiguous. Germline CDR1 is ENHRY and CDR2 is SYGVKD. Trimming removed 4 bases at V and 6 bases at J, with 15 bases between. This CDR3 region has 15 residues.

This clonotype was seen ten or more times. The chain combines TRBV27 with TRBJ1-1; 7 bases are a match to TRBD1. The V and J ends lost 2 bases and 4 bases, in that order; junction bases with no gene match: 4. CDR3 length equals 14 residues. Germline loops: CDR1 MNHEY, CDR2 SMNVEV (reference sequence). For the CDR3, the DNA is TGTGCCAGCAGTTTAAGGGGGCGCGGCACTGAAGCTTTCTTT. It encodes CASSLRGRGTEAFF.

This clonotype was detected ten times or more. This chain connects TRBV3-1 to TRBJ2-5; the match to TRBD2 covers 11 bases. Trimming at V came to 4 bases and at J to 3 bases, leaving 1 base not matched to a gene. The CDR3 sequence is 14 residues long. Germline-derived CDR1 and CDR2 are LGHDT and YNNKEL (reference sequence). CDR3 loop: CASSLSGGEETQYF. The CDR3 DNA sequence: TGTGCCAGCAGCCTTAGCGGGGGGGAAGAGACCCAGTACTTC.

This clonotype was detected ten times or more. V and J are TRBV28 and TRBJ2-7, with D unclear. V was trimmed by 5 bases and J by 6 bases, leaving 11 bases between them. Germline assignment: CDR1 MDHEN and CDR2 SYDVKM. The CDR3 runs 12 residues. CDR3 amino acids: CASSPLPGEQYF. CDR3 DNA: TGTGCCAGCAGTCCACTTCCGGGCGAGCAGTACTTC.